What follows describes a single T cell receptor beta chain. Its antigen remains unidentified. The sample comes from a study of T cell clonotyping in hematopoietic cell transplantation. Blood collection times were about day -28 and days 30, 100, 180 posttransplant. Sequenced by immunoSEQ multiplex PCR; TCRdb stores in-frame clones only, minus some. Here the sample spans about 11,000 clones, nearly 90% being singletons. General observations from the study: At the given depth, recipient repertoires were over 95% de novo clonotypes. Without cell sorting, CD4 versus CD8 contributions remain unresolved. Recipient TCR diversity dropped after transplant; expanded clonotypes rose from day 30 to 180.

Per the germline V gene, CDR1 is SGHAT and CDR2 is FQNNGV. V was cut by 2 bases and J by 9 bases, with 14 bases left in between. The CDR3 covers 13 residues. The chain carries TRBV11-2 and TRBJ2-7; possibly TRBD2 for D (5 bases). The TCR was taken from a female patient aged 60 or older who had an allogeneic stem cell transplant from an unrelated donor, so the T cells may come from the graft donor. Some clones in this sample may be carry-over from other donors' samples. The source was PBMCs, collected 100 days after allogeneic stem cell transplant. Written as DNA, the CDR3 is TGTGCCAGCAGCTTATCTAGCTGGCAGGTGCAGTACTTC. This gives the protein CASSLSSWQVQYF. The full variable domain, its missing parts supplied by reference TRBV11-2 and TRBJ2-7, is EAGVAQSPRYKIIEKRQSVAFWCNPISGHATLYWYQQILGQGPKLLIQFQNNGVVDDSQLPKDRFSAERLKGVDSTLKIQPAKLEDSAVYLCASSLSSWQVQYFGPGTRLTVT.